The TCR beta chain described here comes from a study of CD8+ T cells in alopecia areata. Study-level points and caveats: Tofacitinib significantly lowered scalp clonality and expanded CD8+ clones among the top 100. Scalp sequencing captures resident alphabeta T cells of normal skin too.

Extracted from the samples, RNA was reverse transcribed into cDNA to serve as the sequencing template. Generated by immunoSEQ multiplex PCR, the TCRdb table keeps only in-frame clones and is missing some. The sample has about 200,000 clones; roughly two fifths are singletons. The CDR3 length is 13 residues. The V end was cut by 8 bases, the J end by 2 bases, with 13 bases between. CDR1 SGDLS and CDR2 YYNGEE come from the germline V gene. This clone was detected many times. The antigen remains unidentified. Regarding treatment: oral pan-JAK inhibitor, 5-10 mg twice daily. The rearrangement uses TRBV9 and TRBJ1-1; a weak D match, TRBD1 (6 bases). The receptor comes from a human donor with alopecia areata. Source: CD4+ T cells sorted from blood, taken at approximately week 34, from a patient treated with tofacitinib. The CDR3 is CASTTGPNTEAFF. CDR3 DNA sequence: TGTGCCAGTACGACAGGACCCAACACTGAAGCTTTCTTT.